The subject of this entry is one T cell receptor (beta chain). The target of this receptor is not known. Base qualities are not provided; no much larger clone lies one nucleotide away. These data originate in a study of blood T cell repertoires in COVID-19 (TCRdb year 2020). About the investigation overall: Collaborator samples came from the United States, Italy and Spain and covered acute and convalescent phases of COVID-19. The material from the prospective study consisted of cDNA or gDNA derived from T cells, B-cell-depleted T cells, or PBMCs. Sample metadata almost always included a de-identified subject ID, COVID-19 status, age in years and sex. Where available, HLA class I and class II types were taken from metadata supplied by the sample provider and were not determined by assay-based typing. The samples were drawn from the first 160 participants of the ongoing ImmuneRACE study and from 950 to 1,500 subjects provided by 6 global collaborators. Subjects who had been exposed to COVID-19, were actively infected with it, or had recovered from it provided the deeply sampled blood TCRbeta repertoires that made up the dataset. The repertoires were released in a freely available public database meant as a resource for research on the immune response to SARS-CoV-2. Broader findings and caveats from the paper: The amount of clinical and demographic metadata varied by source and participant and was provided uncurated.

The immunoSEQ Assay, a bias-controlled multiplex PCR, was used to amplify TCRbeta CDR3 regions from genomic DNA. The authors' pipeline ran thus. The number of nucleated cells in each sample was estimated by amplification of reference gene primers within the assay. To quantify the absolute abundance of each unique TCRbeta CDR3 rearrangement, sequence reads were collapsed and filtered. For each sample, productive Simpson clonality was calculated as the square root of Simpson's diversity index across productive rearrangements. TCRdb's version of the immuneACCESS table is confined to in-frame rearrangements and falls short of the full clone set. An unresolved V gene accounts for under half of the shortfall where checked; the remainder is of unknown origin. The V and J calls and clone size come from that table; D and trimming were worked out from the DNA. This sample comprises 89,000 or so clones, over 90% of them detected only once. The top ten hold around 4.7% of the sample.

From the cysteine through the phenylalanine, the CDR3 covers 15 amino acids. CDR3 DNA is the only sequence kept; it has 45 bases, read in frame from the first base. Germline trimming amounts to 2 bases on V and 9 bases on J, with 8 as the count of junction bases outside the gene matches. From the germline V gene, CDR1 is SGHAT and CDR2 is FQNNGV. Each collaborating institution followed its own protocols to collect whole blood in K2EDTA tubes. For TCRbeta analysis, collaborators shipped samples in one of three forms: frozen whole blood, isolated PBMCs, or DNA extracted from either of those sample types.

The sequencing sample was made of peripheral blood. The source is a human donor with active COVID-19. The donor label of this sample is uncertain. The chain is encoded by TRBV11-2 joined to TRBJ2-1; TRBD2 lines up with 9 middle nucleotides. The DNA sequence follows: TGTGCCAGCAGCTTAATTAGCGGGAGTGTCGCTGAGCAGTTCTTC. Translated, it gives CASSLISGSVAEQFF.